This TCR beta chain appears in the sequencing data of a study of shared clonotypes between healthy human individuals. This CDR3 is 15 amino acids long. Germline V gene lookup returns CDR1 LNHDA and CDR2 SQIVND (reference sequence). V shed 5 bases and J 0 bases; nucleotides not matched to a gene: 4. In its sample, this clone was seen once. Method: immunoSEQ multiplex PCR; TCRdb's copy keeps in-frame clones and lacks some. This table has 2 million to 3 million clones, 90% to 95% appearing once. Sequenced input: naive CD4+ T cells from PBMCs. Subset meaning: CD45RA+ positively selected. This clonotype was sampled from a man aged 18 to 35 in good health. Some clones in this sample may be carry-over from other donors' samples. This rearrangement joins TRBV19 to TRBJ1-5, with 7 bases identical to TRBD1. CDR3: CASSDRARSNQPQHF. The CDR3 bases are TGTGCCAGTAGTGACAGGGCCCGTAGCAATCAGCCCCAGCATTTT.